The sample holds a few counts of the clone carrying this T cell receptor (beta chain). No antigen is known for it. These data belong to a study of regulatory T cells in long-lasting Graves disease. Points from the study as a whole: Patients whose Graves' disease persisted exhibited lower TCR diversity than those newly diagnosed. The study found TRBV28, TRBJ1-2 and TRBJ2-5 favored in persistent disease.

Researchers made TCR beta libraries by using iRepertoire HTBI primers and running Arm-PCR on CDR3 regions. Original processing methods: The identification of 62 TRBV and roughly 14 TRBJ segments was made across samples. MiXCR, applied by TCRdb to the multiplex PCR reads, yields one record per CDR3 protein. The V and J calls reflect TCRdb's pipeline rather than the authors' work. The sample has 700,000 or so distinct CDR3 sequences; 25% to 30% are singletons. This sample's time point: persistent/refractory GD, antithyroid drugs over 5 years with positive TRAb. From PBMCs, RNA was extracted and then used to make the TCR library. The guidelines of the American Thyroid Association were the basis for diagnosing Graves' disease. The V and J ends lost 3 bases and 1 base respectively, with 12 bases between them. The germline CDR1 and CDR2 sequences are MDHEN and SYDVKM. The CDR3 extends over 15 amino acids.

This sequence joins TRBV28 and TRBJ1-1; D perhaps matches TRBD1 (6 bases). The sample consisted of peripheral blood mononuclear cells (PBMCs), taken when the disease was refractory, from a patient treated with antithyroid drugs. The clonotype originates from a female donor with Graves disease. In DNA form, the CDR3 reads TGTGCCAGCAGTTTGATAGCGGGACAGAACACTGAAGCTTTCTTT. This translates into CASSLIAGQNTEAFF.